The clone carrying this T cell receptor beta chain was seen a handful of times. Its antigen is as yet unknown. Specified time point: newly diagnosed GD, antithyroid drugs for less than 3 months. Construction of the TCR library relied on RNA isolated from PBMCs. It was American Thyroid Association guidelines that determined Graves' disease diagnosis. This record belongs to a study of regulatory T cells in long-lasting Graves disease. General observations from the study: When disease was persistent, TRBV28, TRBJ1-2 and TRBJ2-5 were the favored segments. Shared public clonotypes totalled 2,741 in persistent patients, compared with 966 in new patients.

CDR3 length: 13 residues. The germline gives CDR1 LNHDA, CDR2 SQIVND (reference sequence). J gave up 8 bases and V 5 bases, and 4 bases lay outside the gene matches. Arm-PCR with iRepertoire HTBI primers amplified the CDR3 regions for these TCR beta libraries. TCRdb processed the multiplex PCR reads anew with MiXCR; each CDR3 protein has one entry. The profile shows 440,000 or so distinct CDR3 sequences, 16% of them singletons. These same data were also listed under a study on T cells in Graves' hyperthyroidism and ophthalmopathy.

The sample was peripheral blood mononuclear cells (PBMCs), taken at new diagnosis, from a patient treated with antithyroid drugs. The gene calls are TRBV19 and TRBJ1-2; 11 bases fit TRBD1. The clonotype originates from a woman aged 25 to 39 with Graves disease. The CDR3 nucleotides read TGTGCCAGTAGTCCAAGGACAGGGGGCGGCTACACCTTC. This codes for CASSPRTGGGYTF.